A selection of T cell receptor beta chains follows, all from one sample in a study of blood T cells in healthy people across ages. TCRdb re-called the 5' RACE reads through MiXCR, storing one row per CDR3 protein. The table has 780,000 or so distinct CDR3 sequences, around three fifths seen once. The sample comprised blood. These receptors originate from a man aged 40-55 years in good health. Both conserved end residues are part of each CDR3. Each record gives: V gene, J gene, CDR3 length, D gene, CDR3 protein. D genes are given only for firm matches.

V: TRBV27; J: TRBJ1-5; length: 11; D: -; CDR3: CASRVRQPQHF
V: TRBV3-1; J: TRBJ2-1; length: 18; D: TRBD2; CDR3: CASSPTLGLAGFYNEQFF
V: TRBV28; J: TRBJ2-1; length: 15; D: TRBD2; CDR3: CASSLASGSRNEQFF
V: TRBV7-2; J: TRBJ2-1; length: 16; D: TRBD2; CDR3: CASSLPLAGGHNEQFF
V: TRBV4-3; J: TRBJ1-2; length: 19; D: TRBD1; CDR3: CASSQETRTGGAGWLGYTF
V: TRBV6-5; J: TRBJ2-1; length: 16; D: -; CDR3: CASRTMAGGSYNEQFF
V: TRBV7-2; J: TRBJ2-3; length: 14; D: TRBD2; CDR3: CASSLARLAGPQYF
V: TRBV6-2/TRBV6-3; J: TRBJ2-4; length: 14; D: -; CDR3: CASRAGARGNIQYF
V: TRBV5-1; J: TRBJ2-3; length: 16; D: -; CDR3: CASSFSGAASTDTQYF
V: TRBV28; J: TRBJ1-1; length: 16; D: -; CDR3: CASSLSLTSGFTEAFF
V: TRBV12-3/TRBV12-4; J: TRBJ1-2; length: 13; D: -; CDR3: CASSSGVPTGYTF
V: TRBV28; J: TRBJ2-5; length: 13; D: -; CDR3: CATLRGADETQYF
V: TRBV27; J: TRBJ2-7; length: 16; D: TRBD2; CDR3: CASSAGGGRSSYEQYF
V: TRBV3-1; J: TRBJ2-7; length: 15; D: -; CDR3: CASSQTGTLSYEQYF
V: TRBV28; J: TRBJ1-5; length: 15; D: -; CDR3: CASSIWEGLDQPQHF
V: TRBV29-1; J: TRBJ2-3; length: 14; D: TRBD1; CDR3: CSVEGTGTRDTQYF
V: TRBV11-2; J: TRBJ2-2; length: 13; D: -; CDR3: CASERPSPGELFF
V: TRBV29-1; J: TRBJ2-1; length: 14; D: TRBD2; CDR3: CSVETGLAGAEQFF
V: TRBV2; J: TRBJ2-1; length: 14; D: TRBD2; CDR3: CASIAGLAGIEQFF
V: TRBV2; J: -; length: 14; D: -; CDR3: CASRGSLLSYEQYF
V: TRBV7-9; J: -; length: 12; D: -; CDR3: CASSSNRVEQYF
V: TRBV20-1; J: TRBJ2-7; length: 12; D: TRBD1; CDR3: CSAEDRPYEQYF
V: TRBV27; J: TRBJ2-1; length: 13; D: -; CDR3: CASSMGTSSEQFF
V: TRBV28; J: TRBJ2-7; length: 12; D: -; CDR3: CASSLLAWEQYF
V: TRBV27; J: TRBJ2-5; length: 18; D: TRBD1; CDR3: CASSLGFDGTGGMKTQYF
V: TRBV7-2; J: TRBJ2-1; length: 12; D: -; CDR3: CASSPARDEQFF
V: TRBV30; J: TRBJ1-2; length: 14; D: -; CDR3: CAWSLRRGSYGYTF
V: TRBV4-2; J: TRBJ2-1; length: 16; D: -; CDR3: CASSQDWDRSYNEQFF
V: TRBV29-1; J: TRBJ2-1; length: 12; D: TRBD1; CDR3: CSVQRGQHEQFF